This TCR beta chain was obtained from a study of blood T cell repertoires in COVID-19. Study in general: The analysed material was cDNA or gDNA that came from T cells, B-cell-depleted T cells, or PBMCs.

Participants were aged about 18 to 89 years from about two dozen US areas. Participant-reported clinical history was the basis for cohort assignment. The CDR3 contains 13 residues. The germline gives CDR1 SEHNR, CDR2 FQNEAQ (reference sequence). Trimming left V 2 bases short and J 6 bases short, with 7 bases between. In the study's own analysis: The assay estimated nucleated cells by amplifying reference gene primers. Sequenced by immunoSEQ multiplex PCR; TCRdb stores in-frame clones only, minus some. V, J and clone size reflect that table, while D and trimming were determined from the DNA. The sample shows about 220,000 clones, about 79% of them seen only once.

This sequence joins TRBV7-9 and TRBJ2-2; D call uncertain. Sequenced material: PBMCs or T cells enriched from blood (not recorded which). This TCR was sampled from a woman in her 40s with acute COVID-19. CDR3 sequence: CASSLIRSGELFF. The CDR3 nucleotides read TGTGCCAGCAGCTTAATCCGTTCCGGGGAGCTGTTTTTT.